Following are 5 T cell receptor beta chains from one sample sequenced in a study of monozygotic twins with inflammatory bowel disease. No DNA is given; TCRdb re-called the 5' RACE reads and lists each CDR3 protein once. Recorded here are about 210,000 distinct CDR3 sequences; the top ten clones represent approximately 1.6%. Sequenced sample: blood. The receptors derive from a human donor with ulcerative colitis or Crohn's disease, or a healthy co-twin of an affected twin (not recorded which).

This chain links TRBV7-8 with TRBJ2-7; TCRdb calls TRBD1, which cannot be checked without DNA. This CDR3 spans 16 amino acids. CDR1 SGHVS and CDR2 FQNEAQ come from the germline V gene. CDR3 region: CASSLALGTGTYEQYF.

The V call is TRBV5-1, the J call TRBJ1-1; TCRdb selects TRBD1, and the lack of DNA leaves this call unchecked. Germline assignment: CDR1 SGHRS and CDR2 YFSETQ. This CDR3 is built from 15 residues. This CDR3 reads CASSASGTGGTEAFF.

V usage is TRBV20-1 and J usage is TRBJ2-3. Per germline, CDR1 DFQATT and CDR2 SNEGSKA (reference sequence). This CDR3 region has 14 residues. CDR3 region: CSARDVGSTDTQYF.

The chain employs TRBV7-9 and TRBJ1-1; TCRdb gives TRBD1 as the D gene, but with no DNA this cannot be confirmed. There are 15 residues in the CDR3. Germline loops: CDR1 SEHNR, CDR2 FQNEAQ (reference sequence). The CDR3 reads CASSLGGGVSTEAFF.

J is TRBJ2-5 and V is TRBV5-1. The germline gives CDR1 SGHRS, CDR2 YFSETQ. The CDR3 has 13 amino acids. The CDR3 loop is CASSLASWETQYF.